This T cell receptor (beta chain) comes out of a study of radiotherapy plus CTLA-4 blockade in lung cancer. Profiled with immunoSEQ multiplex PCR; TCRdb holds only in-frame clones, not every one. This table holds approximately 89,000 clones, about four fifths found once. Lung cancer patients with chemo-refractory metastatic non-small-cell disease were given focal radiation plus CTLA-4 blockade with ipilimumab. This TCR was recovered from a human donor with non-small cell lung cancer who had a partial response to radiotherapy plus ipilimumab. Some clones in this sample may be carry-over from other donors' samples. Sample: peripheral blood, taken from a patient treated with radiotherapy plus ipilimumab.

CDR3 amino acids: CASRQQGALNTEAFF. The CDR3 nucleotides are TGTGCCAGCAGACAACAGGGGGCGTTGAACACTGAAGCTTTCTTT. The chain combines TRBV6-5 with TRBJ1-1; TRBD1 aligns across 9 bases. Trimming removed 6 bases from V and 0 bases from J; junction bases left unmatched: 5. The CDR3 covers 15 residues. The germline CDR1 and CDR2 sequences are MNHEY and SVGAGI.